The following is a TCR beta chain sequence with its context. Its cognate antigen is unknown. Germline trimming cut 3 bases from V and 2 bases from J; bases unmatched to any gene: 5. The germline gives CDR1 PRHDT, CDR2 FYEKMQ (reference sequence). CDR3 length: 16 amino acids. The data were obtained in a study of cytomegalovirus exposure and HLA in healthy donors. General study points: Prior analysis indicated that the majority of TCR beta V segments exhibited productivity approximately 90% or approximately 30% of the time. The only immune exposure information that was available was CMV serostatus. A link between a missense DCLRE1C variant and TCR beta V- and J-gene trimming emerged from a later analysis.

Amplification used 60 Vbeta primers and 13 Jbeta primers. The assay was immunoSEQ multiplex PCR, and TCRdb's table has in-frame clones only and misses some. The sample records under 250,000 clones, nearly 80% being singletons. The chain carries TRBV13 and TRBJ2-4, with 9 bases matching TRBD1. This clonotype was sampled from a male donor in good health and CMV-seronegative. Sequenced input: PBMCs. CDR3 residues: CASSFRDRVSKNIQYF. The CDR3 nucleotides are TGTGCCAGCAGCTTCCGGGACAGGGTGTCCAAAAACATTCAGTACTTC.